Sequencing of this T cell receptor beta chain was carried out in a study of blood T cell repertoires in COVID-19. Measured with immunoSEQ multiplex PCR; TCRdb has only the in-frame clones, and not every one. Seen here are roughly 290,000 clones, 70% to 90% observed once, and the top ten hold under 2.5%. Across about 22 US areas, participants ranged in age from about 18 to 90 years. Sequenced material: PBMCs or T cells enriched from blood (not recorded which). This sequence originates from a man between 25 and 39 years old who had recovered from COVID-19.

For the CDR3, the DNA is TGTGCCAGCAGTACTCGGAGGCATGAGCAGTTCTTC. This gives the protein CASSTRRHEQFF. J is TRBJ2-1 and V is TRBV6-2 or TRBV6-3; D is possibly TRBD2 (5 bases). The CDR3 spans 12 residues. Germline values: CDR1 MNHEY, CDR2 SVGEGT. V was clipped by 5 bases and J by 8 bases, with 10 bases between them.